Listed here are 12 T cell receptor beta chains from one sample, sequenced in a study of blood T cells in healthy people across ages (dated by TCRdb to between 2014 and 2017). Library construction relied on 5' RACE. The data were produced on an Illumina HiSeq 2500. A second PCR of roughly 6 to 11 cycles was run with a J-beta primer mix and a sample-barcoded 5' primer. The public reads were run again by TCRdb, first through fastp at Q25 and then through MiXCR, and only productive beta chains were kept. One record per CDR3 amino acid sequence lists the most common genes and DNA. In all, the sample holds about 1.1 million distinct CDR3 sequences, and around two fifths of those were seen once. The biggest ten clones account for around 13% of the sample. Source material: blood. Receptor source: a man between 18 and 29 years old in good health.

The table lists this clonotype with a few counts. The chain combines TRBV19 with TRBJ1-2; TRBD1 is a possible D gene (5 bases). Germline lookup yields CDR1 LNHDA and CDR2 SQIVND (reference sequence). This CDR3 region has 13 residues. The V end was cut by 7 bases, the J end by 2 bases, with 11 bases between. DNA of the CDR3: TGTGCCAGTACTAGAACAGGAAACTATGGCTACACCTTC. Amino acid sequence: CASTRTGNYGYTF.

This chain uses TRBV2 with TRBJ2-3, with 7 bases aligning to TRBD2. Per the germline V gene, CDR1 is SNHLY and CDR2 is FYNNEI. The J segment lost 6 bases and the V segment lost 7 bases, leaving 7 bases of the junction unmatched. CDR3 size: 13 residues. The CDR3 loop reads CASNLNGGDTQYF. For the CDR3, the DNA is TGTGCCAGCAATTTAAACGGGGGGGATACGCAGTATTTT. The variable domain in full, with the rest retrieved from reference TRBV2 and TRBJ2-3, is EPEVTQTPSHQVTQMGQEVILRCVPISNHLYFYWYRQILGQKVEFLVSFYNNEISEKSEIFDDQFSVERPDGSNFTLKIRSTKLEDSAMYFCASNLNGGDTQYFGPGTRLTVL.

This chain connects TRBV5-1 to TRBJ2-3, with 12 bases aligning to TRBD2. With 0 bases clipped from V and 1 base from J, the junction kept 9 bases outside the gene matches. The CDR3 length is 19 residues. The germline V gene has CDR1 SGHRS and CDR2 YFSETQ. The CDR3 loop is CASSLDGLAGTSGTDTQYF. For the CDR3, the DNA is TGCGCCAGCAGCTTGGACGGACTAGCGGGGACCTCAGGCACAGATACGCAGTATTTT.

The rearrangement links TRBV12-5 to TRBJ2-4, with 9 bases aligning to TRBD2. The tail of the sequence fits TRBJ2-5 better, so the J call may be wrong. There are 14 residues in the CDR3. The germline V gene has CDR1 LGHNT and CDR2 FRNRAP. The chain's CDR3 is CASVPAGGQETQYF. The CDR3 nucleotides are TGTGCTAGTGTTCCCGCGGGGGGGCAAGAGACCCAGTACTTC.

The chain combines TRBV6-6 with TRBJ1-5; no definite D call. The V end lost 7 bases, the J end lost 3 bases, and 16 bases lay between the germline ends. Germline-derived CDR1 and CDR2 are MNHNY and SVGAGI (reference sequence). The CDR3 is 15 residues long. The CDR3 coding sequence is TGTGCCAGCACCGCCTACAGTTACCCCAATCAGCCCCAGCATTTT. Translating gives CASTAYSYPNQPQHF.

Here the CDR3 reads CAANHKYSGANVLTF. The CDR3 DNA reads as TGTGCCGCTAACCATAAGTACTCTGGGGCCAACGTCCTGACTTTC. The V gene is TRBV24-1, the J gene TRBJ2-6; D is undetermined. The CDR3 totals 15 residues. V gave up 12 bases and J gave up 0 bases, with 14 bases separating them. Germline V gene data show CDR1 as KGHDR and CDR2 as SFDVKD.

This chain links TRBV4-3 with TRBJ2-2, with D unclear. Trimming left V 1 base short and J 10 bases short, with 10 bases between. Germline V gene lookup returns CDR1 LGHNA and CDR2 YSLEER. The CDR3 is 13 residues long. The CDR3: CASSQALNAELFF. DNA for the CDR3: TGCGCCAGCAGCCAAGCATTAAACGCGGAGCTGTTTTTT.

The chain carries TRBV6-2 or TRBV6-3 and TRBJ2-1, with 11 bases lining up with TRBD1. The J segment lost 7 bases and the V segment lost 4 bases, leaving 6 bases of the junction unmatched. Germline values: CDR1 MNHEY, CDR2 SVGEGT. This CDR3 has 15 residues. CDR3 DNA sequence: TGTGCCAGCAGTTGGAGGGACAGGGGGACTAATGAGCAGTTCTTC. It encodes CASSWRDRGTNEQFF.

This sequence joins TRBV3-1 and TRBJ1-2; 7 bases match TRBD1. The CDR3 sequence is 13 residues long. With V trimmed by 6 bases and J by 8 bases, 9 bases remained unmatched. The germline V gene encodes CDR1 LGHDT and CDR2 YNNKEL (reference sequence). The CDR3 loop is CASSRQGDEGYTF. Written as DNA, the CDR3 is TGTGCCAGCAGTCGACAGGGAGACGAAGGCTACACCTTC.

This sequence joins TRBV9 and TRBJ1-5; D ambiguous. This CDR3 has 15 amino acids. CDR1 SGDLS and CDR2 YYNGEE come from the germline V gene. Trimming took off 0 bases at V and 6 bases at J, with 13 bases between the two ends. The CDR3 nucleotides are TGTGCCAGCAGCGTAGGGGGTTTGGCGGGTCAGCCCCAGCATTTT. It specifies CASSVGGLAGQPQHF. The entire variable domain, with the rest obtained from reference TRBV9 and TRBJ1-5, is as follows: DSGVTQTPKHLITATGQRVTLRCSPRSGDLSVYWYQQSLDQGLQFLIQYYNGEERAKGNILERFSAQQFPDLHSELNLSSLELGDSALYFCASSVGGLAGQPQHFGDGTRLSIL.

The CDR3 loop reads CASSQVPSGTPKSLFF. Written as DNA, the CDR3 is TGCGCCAGCAGCCAAGTCCCGTCCGGGACACCGAAAAGCCTGTTTTTT. The chain uses TRBV4-3 and TRBJ1-4; TRBD1 might be the D (6 bases). The CDR3 runs to 16 residues. CDR1 is LGHNA and CDR2 is YSLEER in the germline V gene. V was shortened by 1 base and J by 14 bases, with 23 bases between the two germline ends.

As to this clonotype: This clone may be a read error of a much larger clone one base away. The chain uses TRBV29-1 and TRBJ2-1; D might be TRBD1 (5 bases). This CDR3 region has 12 residues. V was pared by 8 bases and J by 4 bases, with 12 bases between. CDR1 is SQVTM and CDR2 is ANQGSEA in the germline V gene. DNA for the CDR3: TGCAGCTCCCTAGGGGCTTACAATGAGCAGTTCTTC. Protein sequence: CSSLGAYNEQFF.